These 24 T cell receptor beta chains share one sample of origin, sequenced in a study of T-cell reconstitution after alpha-beta-depleted transplantation in children. Using unique molecular identifiers, the investigators prepared the TCRbeta library. TCRdb independently ran MiXCR on the PCR reads; one entry per CDR3 protein. The sample gives 230,000 or so distinct CDR3 sequences, more than 10% of which show up once; roughly 2.6% is in the top ten. Source: PBMCs from the stem cell graft donor, taken from the stem cell graft. Receptor source: a human donor who donated a stem cell graft to a child with acute lymphoblastic leukemia.

This clonotype was observed many times. The V and J genes are TRBV27 and TRBJ1-6; D is unclear. This CDR3 region has 12 residues. Germline assignment: CDR1 MNHEY and CDR2 SMNVEV (reference sequence). Between the trimmed V and J ends, which lost 1 base and 7 bases, there was a span of 2 bases. CDR3 DNA: TGTGCCAGCAGTTTATTGAATTCACCCCTCCACTTT. Amino acids: CASSLLNSPLHF.

This clonotype showed up many times. The J gene is TRBJ1-5, the V gene TRBV6-2 or TRBV6-3; 7 nucleotides align to TRBD1. The junction had 7 bases not matched to a gene; V was cut back by 6 bases and J by 5 bases. The CDR3 has 14 residues. Germline CDR1 is MNHEY and CDR2 is SVGEGT. The DNA of the CDR3 is TGTGCCAGCAGGTTCCGGGACAGCTATCAGCCCCAGCATTTT. Amino acid sequence: CASRFRDSYQPQHF.

This clonotype was seen at least ten times. The rearrangement links TRBV7-9 to TRBJ1-1; 7 bases are a match to TRBD1. Germline V CDR1 and CDR2: SEHNR, FQNEAQ (reference sequence). Trimming took 0 bases from V and 4 from J; bases not matched to a gene: 5. The CDR3 extends over 15 amino acids. CDR3 sequence reads: CASSLALRGTTEAFF. Here the CDR3 DNA reads TGTGCCAGCAGCTTAGCCCTCAGGGGGACCACTGAAGCTTTCTTT. Drawing the rest from reference TRBV7-9 and TRBJ1-1, the complete variable domain is DTGVSQNPRHKITKRGQNVTFRCDPISEHNRLYWYRQTLGQGPEFLTYFQNEAQLEKSRLLSDRFSAERPKGSFSTLEIQRTEQGDSAMYLCASSLALRGTTEAFFGQGTRLTVV.

This clonotype was recorded at least ten times. The rearrangement uses TRBV5-1 and TRBJ2-3, with TRBD1 matching over 8 bases. The CDR3 covers 15 residues. V lost 3 bases and J lost 2; bases outside the gene matches: 5. Germline V CDR1 and CDR2: SGHRS, YFSETQ. CDR3 sequence (DNA): TGCGCCAGCAGCTCAGGACAGGGATCCACAGATACGCAGTATTTT. It translates to CASSSGQGSTDTQYF.

This clonotype came up many times. The rearrangement links TRBV20-1 to TRBJ2-2; D ambiguous. V was pared by 5 bases and J by 6 bases, with 10 bases between. The CDR3 is made up of 12 amino acids. Per the germline V gene, CDR1 is DFQATT and CDR2 is SNEGSKA (reference sequence). As DNA, the CDR3 is TGCAGTGCTCGCCGGGTGGCCGGGGAGCTGTTTTTT. This translates into CSARRVAGELFF.

With respect to this clonotype: A single base separates this from a much larger clone, so it may be a read error. The rearrangement uses TRBV7-9 and TRBJ1-3; tentatively, D is TRBD1 (5 bases). Germline V gene sequence: CDR1 SEHNR, CDR2 FQNEAQ (reference sequence). Deletions cut 7 bases from V and 3 bases from J, with 10 bases between. CDR3 length equals 13 residues. The CDR3 here is CASNGDYGNTIYF. The CDR3 DNA reads as TGTGCCAGCAACGGGGACTATGGAAACACCATATATTTT.

This clonotype has ten or more counts. This sequence joins TRBV7-2 and TRBJ2-7; tentatively, D is TRBD2 (6 bases). Germline V gene data show CDR1 as SGHTA and CDR2 as FQGNSA. The CDR3 spans 14 residues. V lost 6 bases and J 3 bases, leaving 15 bases between the germline ends. The CDR3 protein is CASSPQGLLYEQYF. CDR3 nucleotides: TGTGCCAGCAGTCCCCAGGGACTTCTCTACGAGCAGTACTTC.

This clonotype was detected ten times or more. This chain connects TRBV20-1 to TRBJ2-7; maybe TRBD1 (6 bases). The CDR3 has 13 residues. V was clipped by 5 bases and J by 1 base, with 12 bases between them. CDR1 and CDR2 (germline): DFQATT, SNEGSKA (reference sequence). The CDR3 loop is CSAQGTNSYEQYF. The DNA for the CDR3 is TGCAGTGCTCAAGGGACAAATTCCTACGAGCAGTACTTC.

Ten or more counts support this clonotype. The chain is built from TRBV6-2 or TRBV6-3 and TRBJ2-3, with D tentatively TRBD1 or TRBD2 (6 bases each). Deletions cut 0 bases from V and 6 bases from J, with 19 bases between. The germline V gene encodes CDR1 MNHEY and CDR2 SVGEGT. The CDR3 sequence is 17 residues long. The CDR3 DNA follows: TGTGCCAGCAGTTACTCGCCGGGAGTAGGGGGGACGGATACGCAGTATTTT. This translates into CASSYSPGVGGTDTQYF.

This clonotype occurred many times. The rearrangement links TRBV20-1 to TRBJ2-7; 10 bases align to TRBD2. V lost 0 bases to trimming and J lost 1 base; unmatched junction nucleotides: 9. The CDR3 has 17 residues. The germline V gene encodes CDR1 DFQATT and CDR2 SNEGSKA (reference sequence). The CDR3 region is CSARDLIRTSGSYEQYF. The CDR3 DNA reads TGCAGTGCTAGAGATCTCATTAGGACTAGCGGATCCTACGAGCAGTACTTC.

The chain joins TRBV20-1 to TRBJ2-5; 8 positions match TRBD2. J lost 2 bases, V lost 0 bases, and 11 bases had no gene match. The CDR3 totals 17 residues. Per the germline V gene, CDR1 is DFQATT and CDR2 is SNEGSKA (reference sequence). CDR3 region: CSARDWVPTSGQETQYF. In DNA, the CDR3 is TGCAGTGCTAGAGATTGGGTCCCCACTAGCGGACAAGAGACCCAGTACTTC.

This clonotype has a count of ten or more. The chain has TRBV29-1 and TRBJ2-1; TRBD1 matches 9 bases. The V gene's germline CDR1 is SQVTM and CDR2 ANQGSEA. J was trimmed by 12 bases and V by 6 bases; bases with no gene match: 9. This CDR3 is 12 amino acids long. In DNA, the CDR3 is TGCAGCGTCCAGGGGGACAGGGTAGCGCAGTTCTTC. This encodes CSVQGDRVAQFF.

This clonotype appeared a few times. The V and J genes are TRBV6-2 or TRBV6-3 and TRBJ2-4; 12 bases fit TRBD2. The germline V gene encodes CDR1 MNHEY and CDR2 SVGEGT. This CDR3 is 17 amino acids long. Unmatched junction bases numbered 7, after V lost 6 bases and J lost 1 base. CDR3 sequence (DNA): TGTGCCAGCAGAGGACTAGCGGGACGTATGGCCAAAAACATTCAGTACTTC. Translation: CASRGLAGRMAKNIQYF.

This clonotype was detected ten times or more. The chain couples TRBV12-3 or TRBV12-4 to TRBJ1-1; D is perhaps TRBD1 (5 bases). The CDR3 totals 13 residues. The ends were cut back, 1 base at V and 7 bases at J, with 10 bases in the middle. CDR3 DNA: TGTGCCAGCAGTTTAGGGCCAGGGCTTGAAGCTTTCTTT. Translating it yields CASSLGPGLEAFF.

The sample holds many counts of this clonotype. The chain is built from TRBV5-1 and TRBJ2-6; D gene unclear. Germline V CDR1 and CDR2: SGHRS, YFSETQ. CDR3 length: 14 residues. V lost 0 bases to trimming and J lost 4 bases, with 5 bases between them. The CDR3 DNA reads as TGCGCCAGCAGCTTGGCGTCAGGGGCCAACGTCCTGACTTTC. Protein product: CASSLASGANVLTF.

This clonotype was found a few times. V gene TRBV4-2 combines with J gene TRBJ1-5; no reliable D call. V lost 0 bases and J 4 bases, leaving 13 bases between the germline ends. This CDR3 spans 16 amino acids. Germline V CDR1 and CDR2: LGHNA, YNFKEQ. The CDR3 is CASSQDGVEDNQPQHF. The CDR3 DNA reads TGTGCCAGCAGCCAAGATGGGGTAGAAGATAATCAGCCCCAGCATTTT.

In this sample, this clonotype turned up many times. V is TRBV20-1 and J is TRBJ2-3; 13 bases fit TRBD2. V shed 1 base and J 3 bases; nucleotides not matched to a gene: 4. The germline V gene encodes CDR1 DFQATT and CDR2 SNEGSKA (reference sequence). The CDR3 runs to 16 residues. The CDR3, as DNA: TGCAGTGCTAGAGCAGGGACTAGCGGGAAGACAGATACGCAGTATTTT. Translation gives CSARAGTSGKTDTQYF.

The rearrangement uses TRBV5-4 and TRBJ2-4; no reliable D call. The ends were cut back, 2 bases at V and 8 bases at J, with 8 bases in the middle. The length of the CDR3 is 12 residues. CDR1 is SGHNT and CDR2 is YYREEE in the germline V gene (reference sequence). The CDR3 sequence: CASSFLADIQYF. In DNA form, the CDR3 reads TGTGCCAGCAGCTTTTTGGCGGACATTCAGTACTTC.

The chain combines TRBV4-3 with TRBJ2-7; the D call may be TRBD1 or TRBD2 (5 bases each). Trimming took 2 bases from V and 0 from J, leaving 26 bases between them. The CDR3 is made up of 20 amino acids. In germline, CDR1 is LGHNA, CDR2 YSLEER. CDR3 amino acids: CASSQFPGFRPRGHSYEQYF. CDR3 DNA: TGCGCCAGCAGCCAATTCCCGGGATTCCGACCGAGGGGCCACTCCTACGAGCAGTACTTC.

There are many counts of this clonotype. V usage is TRBV4-3 and J usage is TRBJ1-2; possible D gene TRBD1, 5 bases. This CDR3 comprises 15 residues. The ends were cut back, 0 bases at V and 8 bases at J, with 16 bases in the middle. CDR1 is LGHNA, CDR2 YSLEER, per germline. CDR3 in DNA: TGCGCCAGCAGCCAAGATTATAATGTAGGGGTCGGCTACACCTTC. It is translated as CASSQDYNVGVGYTF.

This clonotype has at least ten counts. CDR3 DNA: TGCAGCGTTGACGTAGCGGACACGCGGGGAGCCAAAAACATTCAGTACTTC. Amino acids: CSVDVADTRGAKNIQYF. The chain employs TRBV29-1 and TRBJ2-4; the D gene is possibly TRBD2 (6 bases). CDR1 is SQVTM and CDR2 is ANQGSEA in the germline V gene. This CDR3 region has 17 residues. The ends were cut back, 3 bases at V and 0 bases at J, with 18 bases in the middle.

This clonotype was seen more than once but under ten times. The genes are TRBV7-9 and TRBJ2-5; D is unclear. The length of the CDR3 is 13 residues. V was clipped by 5 bases and J by 5 bases, with 12 bases between them. Germline CDR1 is SEHNR and CDR2 is FQNEAQ (reference sequence). The CDR3 protein is CASSEPPSETQYF. The CDR3 DNA is TGTGCCAGCAGCGAGCCTCCCTCGGAGACCCAGTACTTC.

The chain carries TRBV6-1 and TRBJ2-7; D is perhaps TRBD2 (5 bases). CDR3 size: 14 residues. V was shortened by 6 bases and J by 2 bases, with 14 bases between the two germline ends. CDR1 is MNHNS, CDR2 SASEGT, per germline. This CDR3 reads CASSDWTRTYEQYF. In DNA, the CDR3 is TGTGCCAGCAGCGACTGGACTCGAACCTACGAGCAGTACTTC.

This chain uses TRBV3-1 with TRBJ2-7, with a weak D call TRBD2 (7 bases). The CDR3 is 15 amino acids. CDR1 and CDR2 from the germline V gene are LGHDT and YNNKEL (reference sequence). Trimming cost V 0 bases and J 4 bases, with 13 bases left between them. The DNA for the CDR3 is TGTGCCAGCAGCCAAGATCCGGGGGGCTTATACGAGCAGTACTTC. Translated, it gives CASSQDPGGLYEQYF.